The 23 T cell receptor beta chains reported below all come from one sample, sequenced in a study of cytomegalovirus exposure and HLA in healthy donors. It was with 60 Vbeta and 13 Jbeta primers that the PCR ran. Profiled with immunoSEQ multiplex PCR; TCRdb holds only in-frame clones, not every one. The table includes about 140,000 clones, roughly 90% detected once. The sample taken for sequencing was PBMCs. The receptors derive from a woman aged 40 to 50 in good health and CMV-seronegative.

As for this clone: The junction departs from germline at one end; a sequencing error may be responsible. The chain links TRBV7-9 to TRBJ2-1; D might be TRBD1 (5 bases). Per germline, CDR1 SEHNR and CDR2 FQNEAQ (reference sequence). The CDR3 spans 13 residues. This CDR3 reads CSSSLASDTEQFF. The DNA of the CDR3 is TGTTCCAGCAGCTTAGCCTCGGACACAGAGCAGTTCTTC.

This rearrangement joins TRBV2 to TRBJ2-5; 12 bases align to TRBD1. V lost 6 bases and J lost 2; bases outside the gene matches: 7. The CDR3 contains 16 residues. CDR1 SNHLY and CDR2 FYNNEI come from the germline V gene. The CDR3 reads CASSGDRGRGQETQYF. DNA of the CDR3: TGTGCCAGCAGCGGGGACAGGGGGCGCGGGCAAGAGACCCAGTACTTC.

The V gene is TRBV28, the J gene TRBJ1-1; maybe TRBD1 (5 bases). This CDR3 region has 14 residues. CDR1 and CDR2 from the germline V gene are MDHEN and SYDVKM. V dropped 2 bases and J dropped 1 base, with 8 bases sitting between them. CDR3 bases: TGTGCCAGCAGTTTACAGGGCTGGAACACTGAAGCTTTCTTT. Amino acid sequence: CASSLQGWNTEAFF.

This clone came up once. CDR3 in amino acids: CASSYRFGGTKNIQYF. The CDR3 nucleotides are TGTGCCAGCAGTTACCGCTTCGGGGGGACCAAAAACATTCAGTACTTC. The chain has TRBV6-5 and TRBJ2-4, with 7 bases matching TRBD2. The length of the CDR3 is 16 residues. CDR1 MNHEY and CDR2 SVGAGI come from the germline V gene. V lost 2 bases, J lost 2 bases, and 6 bases stayed unmatched.

The chain carries TRBV2 and TRBJ1-3; TRBD1 might be the D (5 bases). V lost 5 bases to trimming and J lost 4 bases, with 9 bases between them. The germline CDR1 and CDR2 sequences are SNHLY and FYNNEI. The CDR3 sequence is 13 residues long. CDR3: CASSTQGGNTIYF. The CDR3 coding sequence is TGTGCCAGCAGTACCCAGGGCGGAAACACCATATATTTT. Full variable domain (rest looked up from reference TRBV2 and TRBJ1-3): EPEVTQTPSHQVTQMGQEVILRCVPISNHLYFYWYRQILGQKVEFLVSFYNNEISEKSEIFDDQFSVERPDGSNFTLKIRSTKLEDSAMYFCASSTQGGNTIYFGEGSWLTVV.

The chain joins TRBV4-3 to TRBJ1-4; 7 bases are a match to TRBD1. V gave up 4 bases and J gave up 0 bases; unmatched junction bases: 8. The V gene's germline CDR1 is LGHNA and CDR2 YSLEER. The CDR3 has 17 amino acids. The CDR3 DNA reads as TGCGCCAGCAGCCCCGGGACAGTCACTGCAACTAATGAAAAACTGTTTTTT. As protein: CASSPGTVTATNEKLFF.

The chain couples TRBV2 to TRBJ2-2; D is possibly TRBD2 (5 bases). V was cut by 8 bases and J by 8 bases, with 15 bases left in between. The CDR3 spans 13 residues. Germline V gives CDR1 SNHLY, CDR2 FYNNEI. CDR3 region: CASGNRGIGELFF. The CDR3, as DNA: TGTGCCAGCGGCAACCGGGGAATTGGGGAGCTGTTTTTT.

V is TRBV6-5 and J is TRBJ2-5, with a weak D call TRBD2 (6 bases). The V and J ends lost 7 bases and 11 bases respectively, with 26 bases between them. The CDR3 has 15 amino acids. Germline CDR1 is MNHEY and CDR2 is SVGAGI. The CDR3 sequence: CASKPELRESREQYF. The CDR3 region has the DNA TGTGCCAGCAAACCCGAACTCCGGGAGTCGAGGGAGCAGTACTTC.

V usage is TRBV30 and J usage is TRBJ1-1; D gene ambiguous. The CDR3 has 12 amino acids. The V gene's germline CDR1 is GTSNPN and CDR2 SVGIG (reference sequence). Trimming stripped 8 bases from V and 6 bases from J, with 16 bases between. CDR3 in DNA: TGTGCCGTAAGAGTCGCGGGTCCTGAAGCTTTCTTT. Its protein product is CAVRVAGPEAFF.

The rearrangement uses TRBV30 and TRBJ2-2; 7 nucleotides agree with TRBD2. Per the germline V gene, CDR1 is GTSNPN and CDR2 is SVGIG (reference sequence). V dropped 4 bases and J dropped 0; count of bases not matched to a gene: 5. CDR3 length equals 15 residues. The CDR3 sequence: CAWTAGTTNTGELFF. CDR3 coding DNA: TGTGCCTGGACAGCCGGGACTACGAACACCGGGGAGCTGTTTTTT.

The genes are TRBV2 and TRBJ2-5; tentative D call: TRBD2 (6 bases). The ends were cut back, 5 bases at V and 2 bases at J, with 9 bases in the middle. This CDR3 spans 13 amino acids. In germline, CDR1 is SNHLY, CDR2 FYNNEI. The CDR3 loop reads CASSQLAQETQYF. CDR3 in DNA: TGTGCCAGCAGTCAGCTAGCGCAAGAGACCCAGTACTTC. The whole variable domain, remainder taken from reference TRBV2 and TRBJ2-5, is EPEVTQTPSHQVTQMGQEVILRCVPISNHLYFYWYRQILGQKVEFLVSFYNNEISEKSEIFDDQFSVERPDGSNFTLKIRSTKLEDSAMYFCASSQLAQETQYFGPGTRLLVL.

The V call is TRBV6-6, the J call TRBJ2-1; D may be TRBD2 (5 bases). CDR3 length: 13 residues. Germline CDR1 MNHNY, CDR2 SVGAGI (reference sequence). V lost 7 bases and J lost 10, with 17 bases in between. The CDR3 coding sequence is TGTGCCAGCACCGCGGGCCAACGATGGGAGCAGTTCTTC. This encodes CASTAGQRWEQFF.

V usage is TRBV29-1 and J usage is TRBJ2-1; 8 bases map to TRBD2. The ends lost 4 bases at V and 0 bases at J; junction bases unmatched: 11. This CDR3 comprises 17 residues. Looked up from germline, CDR1 is SQVTM and CDR2 is ANQGSEA. CDR3 sequence: CSVGGGVAGNSYNEQFF. The CDR3 DNA sequence: TGCAGCGTTGGCGGGGGCGTAGCGGGAAACTCCTACAATGAGCAGTTCTTC.

This clone was seen only a few times. This sequence joins TRBV19 and TRBJ2-2; 7 nucleotides align to TRBD1. V gave up 8 bases and J gave up 5 bases; unmatched junction bases: 8. The CDR3 is 14 amino acids. Germline assignment: CDR1 LNHDA and CDR2 SQIVND (reference sequence). Here the CDR3 reads CASRLQGSTGELFF. The DNA for the CDR3 is TGTGCCAGTCGACTACAGGGGAGTACCGGGGAGCTGTTTTTT.

This clone has only one observation. The chain carries TRBV6-6 and TRBJ2-5, with D perhaps TRBD1 (6 bases). Trimming removed 5 bases from V and 1 base from J, with 14 bases in between. Germline V gene data show CDR1 as MNHNY and CDR2 as SVGAGI (reference sequence). The CDR3 extends over 15 amino acids. The CDR3 loop reads CASSKQGWGQETQYF. The CDR3 DNA is TGTGCCAGCAGTAAACAGGGATGGGGCCAAGAGACCCAGTACTTC.

The chain has TRBV10-3 and TRBJ2-7; 10 bases line up with TRBD1. Germline-derived CDR1 and CDR2 are ENHRY and SYGVKD. V gave up 10 bases and J gave up 3 bases; unmatched junction bases: 3. The CDR3 covers 12 residues. The DNA of the CDR3 is TGTGCCACCCGGGACAGGGGCTACGAGCAGTACTTC. It specifies CATRDRGYEQYF.

The V call is TRBV5-1, the J call TRBJ2-7; 8 bases line up with TRBD2. The tail of the sequence fits TRBJ2-1 better, so the J call may be wrong. The germline gives CDR1 SGHRS, CDR2 YFSETQ. CDR3 size: 15 residues. The CDR3 is CASSGGTRSYNEQFF. Written as DNA, the CDR3 is TGCGCCAGCAGCGGTGGGACTAGGAGTTACAATGAGCAGTTCTTC.

Concerning this clone itself: At one end the junction does not follow the germline gene, possibly because of a read error. The chain carries TRBV5-4 and TRBJ2-5; 8 bases match TRBD1. CDR3 size: 16 residues. Germline V gene lookup returns CDR1 SGHNT and CDR2 YYREEE (reference sequence). The CDR3 reads CASSLGNTGGQETQYF. The CDR3 nucleotides are TGTGCCAGCAGTTTGGGAAACACAGGGGGCCAAGAGACCCAGTACTTC.

V gene TRBV10-3 combines with J gene TRBJ2-3, with unresolved D. V lost 3 bases to trimming and J lost 1 base, with 11 bases between them. The CDR3 runs to 15 residues. Germline V CDR1 and CDR2: ENHRY, SYGVKD. The CDR3 nucleotides are TGTGCCATCAGTGAAAACACCCCTGGCACAGATACGCAGTATTTT. Its protein is CAISENTPGTDTQYF.

This clone has just one count. The rearrangement links TRBV23-1 to TRBJ2-4; the D gene is possibly TRBD2 (6 bases). TRBV23-1 is known as an ORF, though its function is uncertain. CDR3 length equals 15 residues. Trimming left V 3 bases short and J 0 bases short, with 9 bases between. CDR3 region: CASSHAAGAKNIQYF. The CDR3, as DNA: TGCGCCAGCAGTCATGCAGCGGGAGCCAAAAACATTCAGTACTTC.

A note on this clone: A junction boundary mismatches the germline segment, possibly from a read error. J is TRBJ2-1 and V is TRBV7-9; no reliable D call. The CDR3 extends over 12 amino acids. Germline V CDR1 and CDR2: SEHNR, FQNEAQ (reference sequence). The CDR3 loop reads CSSSPVDNEQFF. The CDR3 DNA reads as TGTTCCAGCAGCCCGGTCGACAATGAGCAGTTCTTC. The whole variable domain, filled in from reference TRBV7-9 and TRBJ2-1, reads DTGVSQNPRHKITKRGQNVTFRCDPISEHNRLYWYRQTLGQGPEFLTYFQNEAQLEKSRLLSDRFSAERPKGSFSTLEIQRTEQGDSAMYLCSSSPVDNEQFFGPGTRLTVL.

This chain connects TRBV9 to TRBJ2-1, with 10 positions matching TRBD2. The CDR3 is 16 amino acids. Germline V lookup: CDR1 SGDLS, CDR2 YYNGEE. V shed 3 bases and J 7 bases; nucleotides not matched to a gene: 10. The CDR3 region has the DNA TGTGCCAGCAGCGGAGGAGTAGCGGGAGGTGCAAATGAGCAGTTCTTC. It encodes CASSGGVAGGANEQFF.

The V gene is TRBV7-6, the J gene TRBJ2-5; the match to TRBD1 covers 8 bases. V trimming: 5 bases; J trimming: 4 bases; junction bases outside the gene matches: 9. The germline V gene encodes CDR1 SGHVS and CDR2 FNYEAQ. This CDR3 has 15 amino acids. As DNA, the CDR3 is TGTGCCAGCAGCACAAGTCAGGGGGCTCGAGAGACCCAGTACTTC. Translation: CASSTSQGARETQYF.